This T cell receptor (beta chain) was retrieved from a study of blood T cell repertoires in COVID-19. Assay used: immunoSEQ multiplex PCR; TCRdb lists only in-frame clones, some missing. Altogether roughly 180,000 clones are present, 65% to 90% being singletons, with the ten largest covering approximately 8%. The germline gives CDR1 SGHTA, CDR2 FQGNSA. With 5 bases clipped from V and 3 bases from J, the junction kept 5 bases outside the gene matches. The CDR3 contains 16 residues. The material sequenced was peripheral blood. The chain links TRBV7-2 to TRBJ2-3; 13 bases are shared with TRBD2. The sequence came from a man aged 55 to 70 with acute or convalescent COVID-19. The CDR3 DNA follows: TGTGCCAGCAGCCCAAGGACTAGCGGGAGTACAGATACGCAGTATTTT. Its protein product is CASSPRTSGSTDTQYF.